The 32 T cell receptor beta chains given below trace back to one sample, sequenced in a study of blood T cell repertoires in COVID-19. Sequenced by immunoSEQ multiplex PCR; TCRdb stores in-frame clones only, minus some. This table holds around 120,000 clones, 80% to 90% found once. The sequencing input was peripheral blood. Source of these receptors: a woman in her seventies with acute or convalescent COVID-19.

This CDR3 is CASSPGSGNTIYF. CDR3 in DNA: TGTGCCAGCTCACCCGGGTCGGGAAACACCATATATTTT. The rearrangement joins TRBV18 to TRBJ1-3; D gene uncertain. From germline, CDR1 is KGHSH and CDR2 LQKENI. Trimming removed 3 bases at V and 4 bases at J, with 7 bases between. The CDR3 is made up of 13 amino acids.

This chain uses TRBV5-8 with TRBJ1-5; the D is unclear. Trimming took off 4 bases at V and 0 bases at J, with 11 bases between the two ends. The CDR3 is made up of 15 amino acids. Germline V CDR1 and CDR2: SGHTS, YDEGEE. The CDR3: CASSARTYSNQPQHF. CDR3 nucleotides: TGTGCCAGCAGCGCGAGGACTTATAGCAATCAGCCCCAGCATTTT.

The chain joins TRBV5-1 to TRBJ1-1; weak D call: TRBD1 (5 bases). Trimming shortened V by 0 bases and J by 2 bases, and 8 bases separated the two germline ends. Germline V lookup: CDR1 SGHRS, CDR2 YFSETQ. The CDR3 extends over 14 amino acids. CDR3 sequence reads: CASSLDRPNTEAFF. CDR3 nucleotides: TGCGCCAGCAGCTTGGACAGGCCAAACACTGAAGCTTTCTTT. The variable domain in full, completed from reference TRBV5-1 and TRBJ1-1, reads KAGVTQTPRYLIKTRGQQVTLSCSPISGHRSVSWYQQTPGQGLQFLFEYFSETQRNKGNFPGRFSGRQFSNSRSEMNVSTLELGDSALYLCASSLDRPNTEAFFGQGTRLTVV.

This sequence joins TRBV29-1 and TRBJ1-4; TRBD1 is a possible D gene (6 bases). The germline V and J ends were trimmed by 4 bases and 6 bases, with 12 bases remaining between them. Germline CDR1 reads SQVTM; CDR2 reads ANQGSEA. The CDR3 contains 13 residues. The CDR3 is CSVVGGADEKLFF. In DNA, the CDR3 is TGCAGCGTTGTGGGGGGGGCAGATGAAAAACTGTTTTTT.

The chain uses TRBV7-9 and TRBJ1-1; D is ambiguous. V gave up 5 bases and J gave up 5 bases, with 9 bases separating them. The CDR3 sequence is 12 residues long. Germline V gene sequence: CDR1 SEHNR, CDR2 FQNEAQ (reference sequence). Here the CDR3 DNA reads TGTGCCAGCAGCGAAGGAGTGACTGAAGCTTTCTTT. Its translation is CASSEGVTEAFF.

The rearrangement links TRBV4-1 to TRBJ1-2, with a weak D call TRBD1 (6 bases). The CDR3 is 12 residues long. The germline gives CDR1 MGHRA, CDR2 YSYEKL. The V end lost 8 bases, the J end lost 3 bases, and 10 bases lay between the germline ends. The CDR3 here is CASGGGYYGYTF. In DNA, the CDR3 is TGCGCCAGCGGGGGGGGCTACTATGGCTACACCTTC.

The chain links TRBV18 to TRBJ1-6, with D perhaps matching TRBD1 (6 bases). V was pared by 3 bases and J by 8 bases, with 11 bases between. Germline V gene data show CDR1 as KGHSH and CDR2 as LQKENI. The CDR3 spans 14 residues. The CDR3 loop is CASSPQGFDSPLHF. The CDR3 DNA sequence: TGTGCCAGCTCACCCCAGGGGTTTGATTCACCCCTCCACTTT.

The rearrangement uses TRBV29-1 and TRBJ1-2, with 7 positions matching TRBD1. V lost 7 bases to trimming and J lost 8 bases; unmatched junction nucleotides: 7. This CDR3 has 11 residues. CDR1 is SQVTM, CDR2 ANQGSEA, per germline. Here the CDR3 reads CSANRGEGYTF. In DNA, the CDR3 is TGCAGCGCAAACAGGGGAGAGGGCTACACCTTC.

Many counts were recorded for this clone. V gene TRBV6-6 combines with J gene TRBJ2-5; 7 bases are shared with TRBD2. Germline CDR1 reads MNHNY; CDR2 reads SVGAGI (reference sequence). V lost 6 bases to trimming and J lost 1 base; unmatched junction nucleotides: 2. CDR3 length: 13 amino acids. CDR3 sequence (DNA): TGTGCCAGCAGCCGGGAGGTCCAAGAGACCCAGTACTTC. Its protein product is CASSREVQETQYF.

The J gene is TRBJ2-7, the V gene TRBV6-4; 8 bases map to TRBD2. This CDR3 is built from 16 residues. Germline V gene lookup returns CDR1 MRHNA and CDR2 SNTAGT. The V segment lost 0 bases and the J segment 2 bases; nucleotides outside the gene matches: 6. The CDR3 reads CASSDSRGGLTYEQYF. The CDR3 DNA reads TGTGCCAGCAGTGACTCCCGGGGGGGCTTGACCTACGAGCAGTACTTC.

The genes are TRBV18 and TRBJ1-6; D gene unclear. The CDR3 runs 16 residues. Germline assignment: CDR1 KGHSH and CDR2 LQKENI. Deletions cut 3 bases from V and 0 bases from J, with 9 bases between. CDR3 protein: CASSPSESSYNSPLHF. CDR3 nucleotides: TGTGCCAGCTCACCCTCGGAGAGCTCCTATAATTCACCCCTCCACTTT.

The chain uses TRBV5-1 and TRBJ1-4; maybe TRBD1 (6 bases). Germline V lookup: CDR1 SGHRS, CDR2 YFSETQ. This CDR3 comprises 14 residues. Trimming shortened V by 2 bases and J by 5 bases, and 10 bases separated the two germline ends. CDR3 sequence (DNA): TGCGCCAGCAGCTTTGGACAGATAAATGAAAAACTGTTTTTT. Protein sequence: CASSFGQINEKLFF.

This clone was found a few times. This chain joins TRBV5-1 and TRBJ2-1; D is possibly TRBD2 (5 bases). The germline V gene has CDR1 SGHRS and CDR2 YFSETQ. The CDR3 is made up of 15 amino acids. V was shortened by 4 bases and J by 3 bases, with 14 bases between the two germline ends. CDR3 DNA sequence: TGCGCCAGCAGCCAACTCCCTGAGGGCTACAATGAGCAGTTCTTC. Translated: CASSQLPEGYNEQFF.

V gene TRBV6-6 combines with J gene TRBJ2-7, with D hard to call. Germline V lookup: CDR1 MNHNY, CDR2 SVGAGI (reference sequence). V gave up 0 bases and J gave up 2 bases, with 8 bases separating them. CDR3 length equals 14 residues. For the CDR3, the DNA is TGTGCCAGCAGTTACTCGGCAGGCACCTACGAGCAGTACTTC. Amino acids: CASSYSAGTYEQYF.

This sequence joins TRBV28 and TRBJ2-7; D might be TRBD2 (6 bases). The CDR3 has 15 amino acids. Germline CDR1 reads MDHEN; CDR2 reads SYDVKM. Trimming left V 5 bases short and J 2 bases short, with 16 bases between. CDR3 nucleotides: TGTGCCAGCAGTCCCTGGGACTCTAAGCCCTACGAGCAGTACTTC. This encodes CASSPWDSKPYEQYF.

The count of this clone is one. This chain uses TRBV5-1 with TRBJ2-5, with D perhaps TRBD2 (6 bases). Looked up from germline, CDR1 is SGHRS and CDR2 is YFSETQ. The germline V and J ends were trimmed by 4 bases and 1 base, with 11 bases remaining between them. The CDR3 spans 14 residues. The DNA of the CDR3 is TGCGCCAGCAGCATCGGGGGACTCCAAGAGACCCAGTACTTC. This sequence encodes CASSIGGLQETQYF.

The chain joins TRBV18 to TRBJ2-3, with TRBD2 matching over 7 bases. Germline lookup yields CDR1 KGHSH and CDR2 LQKENI. Losses at the gene ends were 6 bases for V and 6 bases for J; bases not matched to a gene: 6. There are 13 residues in the CDR3. In DNA, the CDR3 is TGTGCCAGCTCGGGGAGGGAGGAGGATACGCAGTATTTT. This codes for CASSGREEDTQYF. Supplemented by reference TRBV18 and TRBJ2-3, the full variable domain reads NAGVMQNPRHLVRRRGQEARLRCSPMKGHSHVYWYRQLPEEGLKFMVYLQKENIIDESGMPKERFSAEFPKEGPSILRIQQVVRGDSAAYFCASSGREEDTQYFGPGTRLTVL.

The chain joins TRBV5-1 to TRBJ1-1; TRBD1 agrees at 9 bases. The CDR3 has 15 residues. CDR1 is SGHRS and CDR2 is YFSETQ in the germline V gene. After removal of 4 bases from V and 5 bases from J, the junction contained 9 bases not matched to a gene. The CDR3 loop is CASSGVGQGVTEAFF. The DNA of the CDR3 is TGCGCCAGCAGCGGGGTGGGACAGGGAGTGACTGAAGCTTTCTTT.

The J gene is TRBJ2-3, the V gene TRBV28, with 9 bases aligning to TRBD2. V shed 3 bases, J shed 4 bases, and the junction held 5 bases outside the gene matches. The CDR3 length is 15 residues. The V gene's germline CDR1 is MDHEN and CDR2 SYDVKM. CDR3 coding DNA: TGTGCCAGCAGTTTGTCTAGCGGGGTCCCAGATACGCAGTATTTT. Amino acids: CASSLSSGVPDTQYF.

This clone was seen once. The chain's CDR3 is CTSSQADSGGATPSDTQYF. The CDR3 DNA follows: TGCACCAGCAGCCAAGCGGATAGCGGGGGGGCCACGCCAAGTGATACGCAGTATTTT. The chain employs TRBV1 and TRBJ2-3; TRBD2 is taken as the D call from the table, unchecked against the DNA. TRBV1 is given as a pseudogene. There are 19 residues in the CDR3.

This clone was detected only a few times. The V gene is TRBV24-1, the J gene TRBJ1-5; D is possibly TRBD1 (5 bases). Deletions cut 9 bases from V and 0 bases from J, with 11 bases between. The length of the CDR3 is 14 residues. Germline CDR1 is KGHDR and CDR2 is SFDVKD. CDR3 DNA sequence: TGTGCCACCGGTCCAGGGTATAGCAATCAGCCCCAGCATTTT. This sequence encodes CATGPGYSNQPQHF.

The rearrangement links TRBV2 to TRBJ2-3; TRBD2 agrees at 10 bases. The J segment lost 10 bases and the V segment lost 6 bases, leaving 13 bases of the junction unmatched. There are 15 residues in the CDR3. Per the germline V gene, CDR1 is SNHLY and CDR2 is FYNNEI. CDR3 sequence: CASSVAGGRVVAQYF. The CDR3 nucleotides read TGTGCCAGCAGCGTAGCGGGGGGCCGCGTGGTAGCGCAGTATTTT.

This rearrangement joins TRBV11-2 to TRBJ1-2, with D tentatively TRBD1 (6 bases). CDR1 SGHAT and CDR2 FQNNGV come from the germline V gene. The CDR3 runs 15 residues. V was cut by 4 bases and J by 5 bases, with 17 bases left in between. The DNA for the CDR3 is TGTGCCAGCAGCTCCCTCCCCCGCAGGGGTTATGGCTACACCTTC. Translation: CASSSLPRRGYGYTF.

The V call is TRBV10-3, the J call TRBJ2-7, with 10 bases that match TRBD1. This CDR3 contains 14 residues. Trimming at V came to 7 bases and at J to 3 bases, leaving 6 bases not matched to a gene. Germline CDR1 reads ENHRY; CDR2 reads SYGVKD. The CDR3 region is CAITAGQGIYEQYF. The CDR3 region has the DNA TGTGCCATCACCGCGGGACAGGGGATCTACGAGCAGTACTTC.

The CDR3 protein is CASSLTGMGYTF. The CDR3 nucleotides read TGTGCCAGCAGCTTGACAGGGATGGGCTACACCTTC. The chain couples TRBV14 to TRBJ1-2; 7 positions agree with TRBD1. The CDR3 has 12 amino acids. Germline values: CDR1 SGHDN, CDR2 FVKESK. V was clipped by 5 bases and J by 8 bases; unmatched bases: 5.

This clone was recorded only once. The CDR3 DNA is TGTGCCAGCACCATAGACCAGGGGTTTAGCTATGGCTACACCTTC. Translation gives CASTIDQGFSYGYTF. This chain links TRBV9 with TRBJ1-2; possibly TRBD1 for D (6 bases). The CDR3 runs 15 residues. Trimming left V 6 bases short and J 4 bases short, with 19 bases between. Germline loops: CDR1 SGDLS, CDR2 YYNGEE.

In its sample, this clone was seen a few times. The CDR3 reads CASGGTGNTEAFF. CDR3 in DNA: TGTGCCAGCGGGGGGACAGGGAACACTGAAGCTTTCTTT. The V gene is TRBV27, the J gene TRBJ1-1; 8 nucleotides align to TRBD1. The J segment lost 1 base and the V segment lost 8 bases, leaving 3 bases of the junction unmatched. Germline CDR1 and CDR2: MNHEY and SMNVEV (reference sequence). The CDR3 is 13 residues long.

The CDR3 spells CASSYTGTNTEAFF. The CDR3 bases are TGTGCCAGCAGTTACACAGGCACGAACACTGAAGCTTTCTTT. The J gene is TRBJ1-1, the V gene TRBV27, with D possibly TRBD1 on 5 matching bases. The CDR3 consists of 14 residues. CDR1 and CDR2 (germline): MNHEY, SMNVEV (reference sequence). V was cut by 4 bases and J by 1 base, with 10 bases left in between.

The chain uses TRBV19 and TRBJ2-7; 7 nucleotides agree with TRBD1. CDR3 size: 14 residues. CDR1 is LNHDA, CDR2 SQIVND, per germline (reference sequence). After removal of 5 bases from V and 0 bases from J, the junction contained 4 bases not matched to a gene. DNA for the CDR3: TGTGCCAGTAGTCAGACAGGGCCCTCCTACGAGCAGTACTTC. This translates into CASSQTGPSYEQYF. The variable domain in full, completed from reference TRBV19 and TRBJ2-7, reads DGGITQSPKYLFRKEGQNVTLSCEQNLNHDAMYWYRQDPGQGLRLIYYSQIVNDFQKGDIAEGYSVSREKKESFPLTVTSAQKNPTAFYLCASSQTGPSYEQYFGPGTRLTVT.

The chain recombines TRBV5-8 with TRBJ2-5, with 8 bases lining up with TRBD2. The CDR3 runs to 15 residues. Germline V gene lookup returns CDR1 SGHTS and CDR2 YDEGEE. Losses at the gene ends were 0 bases for V and 6 bases for J; bases not matched to a gene: 7. For the CDR3, the DNA is TGTGCCAGCAGCTTGGGACTAGCGAATGTACAGACCCAGTACTTC. Its protein is CASSLGLANVQTQYF.

The genes are TRBV2 and TRBJ2-7; 8 bases are shared with TRBD1. CDR3 length: 15 amino acids. V dropped 1 base and J dropped 6; count of bases not matched to a gene: 8. Germline CDR1 SNHLY, CDR2 FYNNEI. CDR3 bases: TGTGCCAGCAGTGAAGGCCAGGGGGCCTTTGTCGAGCAGTACTTC. The encoded protein is CASSEGQGAFVEQYF.

V is TRBV5-4 and J is TRBJ1-2; TRBD1 agrees at 8 bases. This CDR3 region has 16 residues. The V gene end was trimmed by 0 bases and the J gene end by 7 bases; junction bases not matched to a gene: 11. CDR1 SGHNT and CDR2 YYREEE come from the germline V gene (reference sequence). The CDR3 DNA follows: TGTGCCAGCAGCTTGGGCCAGGGACAGGAGAAATTTGGCTACACCTTC. Its protein is CASSLGQGQEKFGYTF.